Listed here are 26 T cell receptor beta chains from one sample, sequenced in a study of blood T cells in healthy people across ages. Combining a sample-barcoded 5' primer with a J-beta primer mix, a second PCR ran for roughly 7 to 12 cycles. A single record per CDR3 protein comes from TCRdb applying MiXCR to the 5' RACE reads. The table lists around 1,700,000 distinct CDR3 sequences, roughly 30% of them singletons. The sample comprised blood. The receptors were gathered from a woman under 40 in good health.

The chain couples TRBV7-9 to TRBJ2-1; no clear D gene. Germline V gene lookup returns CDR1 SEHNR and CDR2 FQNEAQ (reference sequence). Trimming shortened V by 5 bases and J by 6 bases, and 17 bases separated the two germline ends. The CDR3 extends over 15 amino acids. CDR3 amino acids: CASSIDSPRSNEQFF. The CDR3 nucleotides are TGTGCCAGCAGCATTGACTCCCCGAGGAGCAATGAGCAGTTCTTC.

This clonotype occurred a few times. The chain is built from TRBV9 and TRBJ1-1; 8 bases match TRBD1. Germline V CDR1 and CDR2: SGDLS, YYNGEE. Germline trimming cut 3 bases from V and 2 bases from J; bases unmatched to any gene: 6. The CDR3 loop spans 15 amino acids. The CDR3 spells CASSEADRENTEAFF. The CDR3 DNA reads TGTGCCAGCAGCGAAGCGGACAGGGAAAACACTGAAGCTTTCTTT.

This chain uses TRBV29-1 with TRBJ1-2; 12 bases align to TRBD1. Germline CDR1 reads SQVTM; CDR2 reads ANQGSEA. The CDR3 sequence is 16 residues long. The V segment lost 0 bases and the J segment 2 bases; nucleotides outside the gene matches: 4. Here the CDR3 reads CSVEDLGQGANYGYTF. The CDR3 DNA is TGCAGCGTTGAAGATCTGGGACAGGGGGCAAACTATGGCTACACCTTC.

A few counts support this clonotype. CDR3 region: CASSLASLAGGKEQFF. As DNA, the CDR3 is TGCGCCAGCAGCTTGGCTAGTCTAGCGGGGGGTAAAGAGCAGTTCTTC. The chain couples TRBV5-1 to TRBJ2-1; TRBD2 matches at 11 bases. V lost 0 bases to trimming and J lost 10 bases; unmatched junction nucleotides: 9. Germline CDR1 and CDR2: SGHRS and YFSETQ. The CDR3 has 16 residues.

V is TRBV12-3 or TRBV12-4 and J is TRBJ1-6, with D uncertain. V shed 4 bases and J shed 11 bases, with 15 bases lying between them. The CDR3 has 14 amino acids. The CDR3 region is CASSSKIPGPPLHF. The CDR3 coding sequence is TGTGCCAGCAGTTCGAAGATACCCGGGCCACCCCTCCACTTT.

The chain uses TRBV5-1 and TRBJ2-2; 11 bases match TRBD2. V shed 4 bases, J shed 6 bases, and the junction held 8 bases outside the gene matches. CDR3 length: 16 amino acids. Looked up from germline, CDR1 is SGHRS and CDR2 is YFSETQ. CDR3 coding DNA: TGCGCCAGCAGCACCGGGACTAGCGGAGACCCCGGGGAGCTGTTTTTT. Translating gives CASSTGTSGDPGELFF.

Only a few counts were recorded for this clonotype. CDR3 amino acids: CASSSNRGGKTEAFF. In nucleotides, the CDR3 is TGTGCCAGCAGTTCCAATCGGGGGGGCAAAACTGAAGCTTTCTTT. This chain connects TRBV6-6 to TRBJ1-1; a possible D gene is TRBD1 (6 bases). CDR1 is MNHNY, CDR2 SVGAGI, per germline (reference sequence). The CDR3 has 15 amino acids. Trimming stripped 4 bases from V and 5 bases from J, with 17 bases between.

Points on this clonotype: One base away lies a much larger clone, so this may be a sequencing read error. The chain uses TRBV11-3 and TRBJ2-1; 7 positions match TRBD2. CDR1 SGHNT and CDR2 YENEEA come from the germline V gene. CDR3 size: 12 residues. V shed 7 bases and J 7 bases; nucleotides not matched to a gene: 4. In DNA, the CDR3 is TGTGCCAGCATCGAGCGGGGAAATGAGCAGTTCTTC. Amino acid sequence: CASIERGNEQFF. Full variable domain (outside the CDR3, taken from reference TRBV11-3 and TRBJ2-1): EAGVVQSPRYKIIEKKQPVAFWCNPISGHNTLYWYLQNLGQGPELLIRYENEEAVDDSQLPKDRFSAERLKGVDSTLKIQPAELGDSAVYLCASIERGNEQFFGPGTRLTVL.

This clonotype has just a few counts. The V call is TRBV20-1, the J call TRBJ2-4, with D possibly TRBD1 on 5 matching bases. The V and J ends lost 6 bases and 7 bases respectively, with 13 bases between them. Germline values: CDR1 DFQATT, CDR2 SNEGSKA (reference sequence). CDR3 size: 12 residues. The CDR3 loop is CSAVRDSNIQYF. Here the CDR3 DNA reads TGCAGTGCCGTCCGCGACAGCAACATTCAGTACTTC.

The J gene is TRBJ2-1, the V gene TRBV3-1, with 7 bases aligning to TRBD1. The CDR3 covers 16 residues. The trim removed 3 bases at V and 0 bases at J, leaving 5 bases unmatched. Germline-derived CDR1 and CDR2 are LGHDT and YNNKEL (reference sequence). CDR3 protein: CASSHYQGDSYNEQFF. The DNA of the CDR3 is TGTGCCAGCAGCCATTATCAGGGGGACTCCTACAATGAGCAGTTCTTC.

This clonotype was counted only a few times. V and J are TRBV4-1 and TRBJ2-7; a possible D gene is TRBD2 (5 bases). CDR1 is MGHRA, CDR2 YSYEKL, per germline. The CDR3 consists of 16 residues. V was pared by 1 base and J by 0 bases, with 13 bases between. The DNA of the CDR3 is TGCGCCAGCAGCCAAGGGGCTCGGGGAAGCTCCTACGAGCAGTACTTC. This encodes CASSQGARGSSYEQYF.

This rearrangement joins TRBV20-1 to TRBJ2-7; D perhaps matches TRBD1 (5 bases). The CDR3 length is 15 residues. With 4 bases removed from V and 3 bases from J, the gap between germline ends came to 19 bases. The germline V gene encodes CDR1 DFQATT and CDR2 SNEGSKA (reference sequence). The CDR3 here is CSATLGVSLDYEQYF. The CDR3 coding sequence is TGCAGTGCTACCCTAGGGGTGTCCTTGGACTACGAGCAGTACTTC.

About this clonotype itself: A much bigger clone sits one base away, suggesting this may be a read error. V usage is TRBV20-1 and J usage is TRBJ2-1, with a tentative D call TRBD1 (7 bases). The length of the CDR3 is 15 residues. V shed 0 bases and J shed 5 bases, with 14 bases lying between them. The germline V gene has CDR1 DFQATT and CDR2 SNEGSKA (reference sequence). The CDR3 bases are TGCAGTGCTAGAGATGCGGGCAGGGGGGACAATGAGCAGTTCTTC. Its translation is CSARDAGRGDNEQFF.

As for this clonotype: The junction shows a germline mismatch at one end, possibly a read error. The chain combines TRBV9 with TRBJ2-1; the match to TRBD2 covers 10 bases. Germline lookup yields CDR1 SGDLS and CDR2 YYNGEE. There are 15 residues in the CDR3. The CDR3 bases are TGTGCCTGCAGCGTAGTAGCGGGAGGTCGGAATGAGCAGTTCTTC. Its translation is CACSVVAGGRNEQFF.

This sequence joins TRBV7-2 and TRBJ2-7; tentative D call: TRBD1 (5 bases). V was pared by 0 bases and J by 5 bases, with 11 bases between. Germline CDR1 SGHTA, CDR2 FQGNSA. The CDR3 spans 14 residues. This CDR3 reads CASSLASGNHEQYF. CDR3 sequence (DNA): TGTGCCAGCAGCTTAGCGTCAGGGAACCACGAGCAGTACTTC.

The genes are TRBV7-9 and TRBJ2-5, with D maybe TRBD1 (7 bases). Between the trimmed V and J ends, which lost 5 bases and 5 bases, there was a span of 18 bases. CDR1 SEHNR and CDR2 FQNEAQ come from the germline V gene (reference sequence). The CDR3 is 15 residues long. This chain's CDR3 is CASSTGGGARETQYF. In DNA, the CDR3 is TGTGCCAGCAGCACCGGAGGGGGCGCGAGGGAGACCCAGTACTTC.

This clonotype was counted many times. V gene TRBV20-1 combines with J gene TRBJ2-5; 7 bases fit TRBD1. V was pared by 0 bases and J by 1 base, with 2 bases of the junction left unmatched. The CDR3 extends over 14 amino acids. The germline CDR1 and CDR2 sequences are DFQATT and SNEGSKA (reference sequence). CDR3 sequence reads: CSAREGTAQETQYF. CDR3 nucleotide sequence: TGCAGTGCTAGAGAAGGGACAGCCCAAGAGACCCAGTACTTC.

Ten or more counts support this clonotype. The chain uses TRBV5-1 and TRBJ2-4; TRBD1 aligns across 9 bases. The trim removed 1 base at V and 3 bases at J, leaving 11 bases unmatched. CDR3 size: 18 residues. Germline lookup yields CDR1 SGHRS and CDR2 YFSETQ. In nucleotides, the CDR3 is TGCGCCAGCAGCTTGACACGACAGGGGGAGTGGGGCAAAAACATTCAGTACTTC. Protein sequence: CASSLTRQGEWGKNIQYF.

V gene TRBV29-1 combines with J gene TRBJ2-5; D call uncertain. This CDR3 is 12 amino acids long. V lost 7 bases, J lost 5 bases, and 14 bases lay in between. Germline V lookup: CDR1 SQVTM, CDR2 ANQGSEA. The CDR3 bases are TGCAGCGCCGCAACGGTAGGGGAGACCCAGTACTTC. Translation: CSAATVGETQYF. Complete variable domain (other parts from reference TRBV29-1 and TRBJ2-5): SAVISQKPSRDICQRGTSLTIQCQVDSQVTMMFWYRQQPGQSLTLIATANQGSEATYESGFVIDKFPISRPNLTFSTLTVSNMSPEDSSIYLCSAATVGETQYFGPGTRLLVL.

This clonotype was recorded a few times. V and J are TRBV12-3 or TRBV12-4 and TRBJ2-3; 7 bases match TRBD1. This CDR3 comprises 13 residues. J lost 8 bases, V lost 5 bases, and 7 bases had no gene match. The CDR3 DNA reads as TGTGCCAGCAGTCACAGGGGTCGAGTTACGCAGTATTTT. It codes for CASSHRGRVTQYF.

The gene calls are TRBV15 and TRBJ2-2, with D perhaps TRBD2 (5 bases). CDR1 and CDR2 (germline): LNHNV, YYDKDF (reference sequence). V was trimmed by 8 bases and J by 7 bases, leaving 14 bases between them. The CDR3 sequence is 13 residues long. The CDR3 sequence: CATRSGSFGELFF. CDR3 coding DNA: TGTGCCACCCGGAGCGGTTCCTTCGGGGAGCTGTTTTTT. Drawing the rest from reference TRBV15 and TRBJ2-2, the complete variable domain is DAMVIQNPRYQVTQFGKPVTLSCSQTLNHNVMYWYQQKSSQAPKLLFHYYDKDFNNEADTPDNFQSRRPNTSFCFLDIRSPGLGDTAMYLCATRSGSFGELFFGEGSRLTVL.

The CDR3 bases are TGTGCCAGCAGCTTAGATCTGAATTTCCTACGAGGGCAGTACTTC. It encodes CASSLDLNFLRGQYF. The chain uses TRBV7-2 and TRBJ2-7; D is undetermined. There are 15 residues in the CDR3. The V end was cut by 1 base, the J end by 9 bases, with 19 bases between. Germline CDR1 and CDR2: SGHTA and FQGNSA.

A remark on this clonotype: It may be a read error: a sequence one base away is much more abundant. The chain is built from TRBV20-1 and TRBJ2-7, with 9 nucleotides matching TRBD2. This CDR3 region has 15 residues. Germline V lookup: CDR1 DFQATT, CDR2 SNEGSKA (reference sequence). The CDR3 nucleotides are TGCAGTGCTTACGGGGAGCGGGGGGACTCCTACAAGCAGTACTTC. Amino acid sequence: CSAYGERGDSYKQYF.

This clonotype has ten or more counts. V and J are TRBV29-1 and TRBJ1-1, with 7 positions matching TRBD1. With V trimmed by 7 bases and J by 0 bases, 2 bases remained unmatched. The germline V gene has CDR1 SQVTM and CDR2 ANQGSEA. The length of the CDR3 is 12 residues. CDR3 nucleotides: TGCAGCGCTGGACAGGTGAACACTGAAGCTTTCTTT. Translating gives CSAGQVNTEAFF. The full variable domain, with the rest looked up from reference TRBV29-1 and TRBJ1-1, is SAVISQKPSRDICQRGTSLTIQCQVDSQVTMMFWYRQQPGQSLTLIATANQGSEATYESGFVIDKFPISRPNLTFSTLTVSNMSPEDSSIYLCSAGQVNTEAFFGQGTRLTVV.

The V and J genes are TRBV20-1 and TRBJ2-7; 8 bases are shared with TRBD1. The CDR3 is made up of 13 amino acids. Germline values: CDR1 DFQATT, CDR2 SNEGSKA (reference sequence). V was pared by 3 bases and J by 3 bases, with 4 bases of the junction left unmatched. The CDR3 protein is CSASSRGLYEQYF. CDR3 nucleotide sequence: TGCAGTGCTAGCAGCAGGGGGCTCTACGAGCAGTACTTC.

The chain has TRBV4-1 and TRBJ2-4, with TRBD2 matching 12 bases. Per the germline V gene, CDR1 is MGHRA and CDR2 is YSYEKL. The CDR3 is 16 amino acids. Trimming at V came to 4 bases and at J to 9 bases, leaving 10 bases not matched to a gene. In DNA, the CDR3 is TGCGCCAGCAGCCTGACTAGCGGGGGCCGATTAAGCATTCAGTACTTC. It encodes CASSLTSGGRLSIQYF.